These 20 T cell receptor beta chains share one sample of origin, sequenced in a study of blood T cell repertoires in COVID-19 (dated by TCRdb to the early 2020s). The library came from the immunoSEQ multiplex PCR assay. Drawn from immuneACCESS, this table holds only the in-frame rearrangements with V and J called that TCRdb kept. Clones are partly lost; checked studies trace under half to an unresolved V gene and leave the rest unexplained. A total of 150,000 to 200,000 clones appear in this sample, around 87% of them only once. The top ten clonotypes cover about 6.5% of the sample. Sequencing was done on a sample of peripheral blood. Every receptor here comes from an elderly woman in a cohort sampled during active or convalescent COVID-19.

This clone was recorded a few times. J is TRBJ1-1 and V is TRBV5-1, with a possible D match to TRBD1 (6 bases). The CDR3 runs to 16 residues. The ends were cut back, 7 bases at V and 2 bases at J, with 21 bases in the middle. Looked up from germline, CDR1 is SGHRS and CDR2 is YFSETQ. The CDR3 loop is CASHLATGGLNTEAFF. In nucleotides, the CDR3 is TGCGCCAGCCACCTGGCTACTGGGGGCCTTAACACTGAAGCTTTCTTT.

The chain couples TRBV19 to TRBJ1-2, with D unclear. Germline V gives CDR1 LNHDA, CDR2 SQIVND (reference sequence). V was cut by 5 bases and J by 0 bases, with 7 bases left in between. The CDR3 extends over 13 amino acids. The CDR3 DNA reads TGTGCCAGTAGTCCCGCAGCTAACTATGGCTACACCTTC. Its protein is CASSPAANYGYTF.

The chain is built from TRBV10-2 and TRBJ2-2; perhaps TRBD1 as D (6 bases). This CDR3 comprises 13 residues. Germline V lookup: CDR1 WSHSY, CDR2 SAAADI. V lost 4 bases and J lost 4, with 7 bases in between. Written as DNA, the CDR3 is TGCGCCAGCAGTGGACAGGCCACCGGGGAGCTGTTTTTT. Translation: CASSGQATGELFF.

The CDR3 here is CASSQVAGGDIQYF. The DNA for the CDR3 is TGTGCCAGCAGCCAAGTGGCAGGGGGCGACATTCAGTACTTC. J is TRBJ2-4 and V is TRBV3-1 (or the pseudogene TRBV3-2); 8 nucleotides match TRBD1. Trimming cost V 1 base and J 8 bases; bases outside gene matches: 4. Germline lookup yields CDR1 LGHDT and CDR2 YNNKEL (reference sequence). The CDR3 consists of 14 residues.

The chain recombines TRBV27 with TRBJ1-1, with a tentative D call TRBD1 (5 bases). In germline, CDR1 is MNHEY, CDR2 SMNVEV (reference sequence). The CDR3 runs 11 residues. The V gene lost 1 base and the J gene lost 8 bases, with 5 bases spanning the gap. The CDR3 protein is CASSLWGEAFF. The CDR3 nucleotides are TGTGCCAGCAGTTTATGGGGCGAAGCTTTCTTT.

The rearrangement joins TRBV9 to TRBJ1-1, with D tentatively TRBD1 (5 bases). V shed 3 bases and J shed 11 bases, with 17 bases lying between them. The CDR3 consists of 13 residues. The germline V gene encodes CDR1 SGDLS and CDR2 YYNGEE. This CDR3 reads CASSAMGGAVAFF. CDR3 nucleotides: TGTGCCAGCAGCGCGATGGGAGGGGCTGTTGCTTTCTTT.

The chain couples TRBV6-5 to TRBJ2-7, with D hard to call. CDR3 length: 11 residues. Germline V gene sequence: CDR1 MNHEY, CDR2 SVGAGI. Trimming took 0 bases from V and 11 from J, leaving 8 bases between them. The CDR3 nucleotides read TGTGCCAGCAGTTACTCGGCAGGCGAGTACGTC. This translates into CASSYSAGEYV.

The V call is TRBV10-3, the J call TRBJ1-1; 7 bases align to TRBD1. CDR1 ENHRY and CDR2 SYGVKD come from the germline V gene. The CDR3 totals 13 residues. Losses at the gene ends were 4 bases for V and 1 base for J; bases not matched to a gene: 0. In nucleotides, the CDR3 is TGTGCCATCAGTGGACAGGGGAACACTGAAGCTTTCTTT. Its translation: CAISGQGNTEAFF.

This chain uses TRBV3-1 (or the pseudogene TRBV3-2) with TRBJ2-1; tentative D call: TRBD2 (5 bases). Per germline, CDR1 LGHDT and CDR2 YNNKEL (reference sequence). The CDR3 spans 16 residues. V shed 0 bases and J shed 3 bases, with 12 bases lying between them. This chain's CDR3 is CASSQDPTDYYNEQFF. CDR3 coding DNA: TGTGCCAGCAGCCAAGATCCCACTGACTACTACAATGAGCAGTTCTTC.

Regarding this clone: Different DNA sequences within this sample yield the same CDR3. The chain joins TRBV9 to TRBJ2-3; 10 bases are shared with TRBD2. Germline V CDR1 and CDR2: SGDLS, YYNGEE. Trimming took 0 bases from V and 2 from J; bases not matched to a gene: 3. This CDR3 region has 16 residues. The CDR3 is CASSVALAGATDTQYF. The CDR3 DNA follows: TGTGCCAGCAGCGTAGCTCTAGCGGGGGCCACAGATACGCAGTATTTT.

V and J are TRBV5-1 and TRBJ1-2; no clear D. V was pared by 0 bases and J by 2 bases, with 8 bases between. The CDR3 covers 14 residues. Germline values: CDR1 SGHRS, CDR2 YFSETQ. CDR3 nucleotide sequence: TGCGCCAGCAGCTTGGTACCGGAGAACTATGGCTACACCTTC. Encoded protein: CASSLVPENYGYTF.

The chain carries TRBV7-2 and TRBJ1-5, with D uncertain. The CDR3 consists of 14 residues. V dropped 5 bases and J dropped 0 bases, with 8 bases sitting between them. Germline CDR1 and CDR2: SGHTA and FQGNSA. DNA for the CDR3: TGTGCCAGCAGCCTCCCTTATAGCAATCAGCCCCAGCATTTT. Amino acid sequence: CASSLPYSNQPQHF.

V is TRBV30 and J is TRBJ1-1; D is unresolved. The CDR3 totals 14 residues. Germline CDR1 is GTSNPN and CDR2 is SVGIG (reference sequence). Deletions cut 0 bases from V and 1 base from J, with 9 bases between. The DNA for the CDR3 is TGTGCCTGGAGTGTACCAGGCGCGAACACTGAAGCTTTCTTT. It yields the protein CAWSVPGANTEAFF.

This sequence joins TRBV11-3 and TRBJ2-2; 13 nucleotides agree with TRBD2. V lost 4 bases, J lost 6 bases, and 5 bases stayed unmatched. The germline V gene encodes CDR1 SGHNT and CDR2 YENEEA. The CDR3 is 16 residues long. The CDR3: CASSSRLAGGAGELFF. The CDR3 nucleotides read TGTGCCAGCAGCTCCCGACTAGCGGGAGGCGCCGGGGAGCTGTTTTTT.

V gene TRBV27 combines with J gene TRBJ1-2; D remains unclear. Per germline, CDR1 MNHEY and CDR2 SMNVEV (reference sequence). This CDR3 is 15 amino acids long. Trimming stripped 3 bases from V and 1 base from J, with 12 bases between. This chain's CDR3 is CASSFNRLNNYGYTF. The CDR3, as DNA: TGTGCCAGCAGTTTCAACCGGTTGAATAACTATGGCTACACCTTC.

This clone has more than one count but fewer than ten. The chain links TRBV19 to TRBJ2-1; a weak D match, TRBD2 (6 bases). CDR1 is LNHDA and CDR2 is SQIVND in the germline V gene (reference sequence). The CDR3 covers 15 residues. Deletions cut 10 bases from V and 3 bases from J, with 19 bases between. The CDR3 here is CATTGRGGFYNEQFF. CDR3 nucleotides: TGTGCCACCACCGGCCGGGGAGGTTTCTACAATGAGCAGTTCTTC.

J is TRBJ2-7 and V is TRBV6-2 or TRBV6-3; 10 bases fit TRBD2. V was clipped by 1 base and J by 4 bases; unmatched bases: 4. The CDR3 contains 15 residues. CDR1 is MNHEY, CDR2 SVGEGT, per germline. CDR3 sequence (DNA): TGTGCCAGCAGTTACTTAGGACTAGCGGCGTACGAGCAGTACTTC. Its protein product is CASSYLGLAAYEQYF.

The chain links TRBV3-1 (or the pseudogene TRBV3-2) to TRBJ1-4, with D hard to call. V was clipped by 0 bases and J by 8 bases, with 10 bases between them. This CDR3 is built from 14 residues. Per the germline V gene, CDR1 is LGHDT and CDR2 is YNNKEL (reference sequence). The CDR3 DNA follows: TGTGCCAGCAGCCAAGATGAATTAAGCGAAAAACTGTTTTTT. Its protein product is CASSQDELSEKLFF.

The chain employs TRBV24-1 and TRBJ1-2; D perhaps matches TRBD1 (6 bases). Deletions cut 4 bases from V and 8 bases from J, with 16 bases between. The CDR3 loop spans 14 amino acids. From germline, CDR1 is KGHDR and CDR2 SFDVKD. The CDR3, as DNA: TGTGCCACCAGTGAACCCGGACAGCTGGGCGGCTACACCTTC. This translates into CATSEPGQLGGYTF.

This clone turned up a few times. In the same sample, other DNA sequences code for this CDR3. The chain is built from TRBV5-1 and TRBJ1-1; D possibly corresponds to TRBD1 (6 bases). The V gene's germline CDR1 is SGHRS and CDR2 YFSETQ. The V end was cut by 0 bases, the J end by 4 bases, with 7 bases between. This CDR3 region has 13 residues. Here the CDR3 reads CASSLAGVTEAFF. In nucleotides, the CDR3 is TGCGCCAGCAGCTTGGCAGGGGTCACTGAAGCTTTCTTT.